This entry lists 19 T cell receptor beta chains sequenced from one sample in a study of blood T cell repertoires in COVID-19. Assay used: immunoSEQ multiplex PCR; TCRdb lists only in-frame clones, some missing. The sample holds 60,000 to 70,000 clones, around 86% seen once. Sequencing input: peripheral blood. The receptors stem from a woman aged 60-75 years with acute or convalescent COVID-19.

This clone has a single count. CDR3 in DNA: TGTGCCAGCAGCTTAGCGGGACTAGCGGGTAGTAGGTTCTTC. Its protein is CASSLAGLAGSRFF. This sequence joins TRBV7-2 and TRBJ2-1; TRBD2 agrees at 12 bases. CDR1 is SGHTA, CDR2 FQGNSA, per germline. The CDR3 is made up of 14 amino acids. Trimming at V came to 0 bases and at J to 15 bases, leaving 6 bases not matched to a gene.

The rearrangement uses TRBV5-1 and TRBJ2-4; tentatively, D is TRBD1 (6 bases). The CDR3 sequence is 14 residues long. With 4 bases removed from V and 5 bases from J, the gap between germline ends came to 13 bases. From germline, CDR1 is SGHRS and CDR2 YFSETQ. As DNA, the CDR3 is TGCGCCAGCAGCCCACAGGGAGCAGAAAACATTCAGTACTTC. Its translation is CASSPQGAENIQYF.

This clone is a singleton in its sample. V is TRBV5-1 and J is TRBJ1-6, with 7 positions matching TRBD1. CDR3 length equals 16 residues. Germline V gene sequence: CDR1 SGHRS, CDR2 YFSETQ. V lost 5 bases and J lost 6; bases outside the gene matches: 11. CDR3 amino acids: CASRRTTGTVNSPLHF. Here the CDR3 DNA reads TGCGCCAGCAGAAGGACGACCGGGACAGTTAATTCACCCCTCCACTTT.

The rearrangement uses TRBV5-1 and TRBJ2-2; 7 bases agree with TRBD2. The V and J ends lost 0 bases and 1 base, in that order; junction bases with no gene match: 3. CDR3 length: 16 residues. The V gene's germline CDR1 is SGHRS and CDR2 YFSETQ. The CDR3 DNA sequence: TGCGCCAGCAGCTTGGCCGCGGGAGTGAACACCGGGGAGCTGTTTTTT. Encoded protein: CASSLAAGVNTGELFF.

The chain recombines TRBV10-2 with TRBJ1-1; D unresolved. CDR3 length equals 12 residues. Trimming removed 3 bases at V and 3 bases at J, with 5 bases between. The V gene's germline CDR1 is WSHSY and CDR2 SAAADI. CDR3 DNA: TGCGCCAGCAGTGACAGGTACACTGAAGCTTTCTTT. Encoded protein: CASSDRYTEAFF.

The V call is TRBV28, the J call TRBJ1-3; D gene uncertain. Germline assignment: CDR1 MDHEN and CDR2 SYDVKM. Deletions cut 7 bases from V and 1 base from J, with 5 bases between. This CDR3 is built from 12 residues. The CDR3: CASTHSGNTIYF. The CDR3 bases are TGTGCCAGCACCCATTCTGGAAACACCATATATTTT.

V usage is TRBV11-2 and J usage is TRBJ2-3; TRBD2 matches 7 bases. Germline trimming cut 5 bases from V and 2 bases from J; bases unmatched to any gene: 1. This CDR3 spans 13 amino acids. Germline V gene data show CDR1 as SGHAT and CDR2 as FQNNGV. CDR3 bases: TGTGCCAGCAGCCGACTAGCCACAGATACGCAGTATTTT. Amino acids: CASSRLATDTQYF.

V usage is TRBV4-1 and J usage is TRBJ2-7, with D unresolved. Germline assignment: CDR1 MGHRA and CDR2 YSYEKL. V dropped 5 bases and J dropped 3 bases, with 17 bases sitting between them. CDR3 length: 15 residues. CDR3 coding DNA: TGCGCCAGCAGCAAAAGAGCCCCGCCCGACTACGAGCAGTACTTC. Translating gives CASSKRAPPDYEQYF.

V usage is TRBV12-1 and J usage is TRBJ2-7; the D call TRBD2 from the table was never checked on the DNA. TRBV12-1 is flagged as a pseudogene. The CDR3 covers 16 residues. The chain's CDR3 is CASSFLSPGGSYEQYF. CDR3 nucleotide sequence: TGTGCCAGCAGCTTTCTTTCCCCCGGAGGATCCTACGAGCAGTACTTC.

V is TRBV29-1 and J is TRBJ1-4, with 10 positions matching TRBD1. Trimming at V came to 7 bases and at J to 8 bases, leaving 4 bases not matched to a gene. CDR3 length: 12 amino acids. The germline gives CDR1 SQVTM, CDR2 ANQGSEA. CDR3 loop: CSGRTGGEKLFF. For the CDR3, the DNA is TGCAGCGGCAGGACAGGGGGGGAAAAACTGTTTTTT.

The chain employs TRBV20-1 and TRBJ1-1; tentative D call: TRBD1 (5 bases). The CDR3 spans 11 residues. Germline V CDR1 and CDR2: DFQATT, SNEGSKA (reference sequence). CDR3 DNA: TGCAGGGGGCTGAGGAACACTGAAGCTTTCTTT. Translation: CRGLRNTEAFF.

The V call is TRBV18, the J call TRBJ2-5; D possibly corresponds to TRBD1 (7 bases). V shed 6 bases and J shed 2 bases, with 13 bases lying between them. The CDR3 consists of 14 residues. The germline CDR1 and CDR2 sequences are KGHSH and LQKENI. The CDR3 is CASSRDSFQETQYF. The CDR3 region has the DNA TGTGCCAGCTCGCGGGACAGTTTTCAAGAGACCCAGTACTTC.

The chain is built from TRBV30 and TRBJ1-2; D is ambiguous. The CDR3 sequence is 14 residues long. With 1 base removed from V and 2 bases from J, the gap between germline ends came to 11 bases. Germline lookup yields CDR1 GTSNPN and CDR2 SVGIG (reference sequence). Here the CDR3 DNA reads TGTGCCTGGAGTGGGGTAGGACTAAACTATGGCTACACCTTC. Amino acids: CAWSGVGLNYGYTF.

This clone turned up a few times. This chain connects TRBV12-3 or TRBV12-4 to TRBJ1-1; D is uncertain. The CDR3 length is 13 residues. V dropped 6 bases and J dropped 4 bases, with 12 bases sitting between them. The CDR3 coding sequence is TGTGCCAGCAGGCAGACACGGCTCACTGAAGCTTTCTTT. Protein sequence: CASRQTRLTEAFF.

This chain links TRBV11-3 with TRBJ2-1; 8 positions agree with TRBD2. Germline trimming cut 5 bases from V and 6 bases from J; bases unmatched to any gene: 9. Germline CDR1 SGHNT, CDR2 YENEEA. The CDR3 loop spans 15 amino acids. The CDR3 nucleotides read TGTGCCAGCAGCGCAGGAGGGACTAGGGGCAATGAGCAGTTCTTC. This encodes CASSAGGTRGNEQFF.

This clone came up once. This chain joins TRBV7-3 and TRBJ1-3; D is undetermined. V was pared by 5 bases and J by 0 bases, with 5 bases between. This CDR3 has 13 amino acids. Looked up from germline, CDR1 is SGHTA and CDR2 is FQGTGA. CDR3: CASSASSGNTIYF. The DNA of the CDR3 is TGTGCCAGCAGCGCGTCCTCTGGAAACACCATATATTTT.

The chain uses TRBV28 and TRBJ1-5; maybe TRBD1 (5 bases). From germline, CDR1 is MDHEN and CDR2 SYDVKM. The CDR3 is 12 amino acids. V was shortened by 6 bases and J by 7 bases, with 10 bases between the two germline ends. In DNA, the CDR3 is TGTGCCAGCAGATCAGGGTTCCAGCCCCAGCATTTT. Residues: CASRSGFQPQHF.

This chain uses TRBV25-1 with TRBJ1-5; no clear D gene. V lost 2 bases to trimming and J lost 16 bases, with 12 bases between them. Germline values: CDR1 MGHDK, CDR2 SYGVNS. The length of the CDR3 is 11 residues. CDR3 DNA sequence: TGTGCCAGCAGTGAACTTCGGTCCCCCCATTTT. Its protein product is CASSELRSPHF.

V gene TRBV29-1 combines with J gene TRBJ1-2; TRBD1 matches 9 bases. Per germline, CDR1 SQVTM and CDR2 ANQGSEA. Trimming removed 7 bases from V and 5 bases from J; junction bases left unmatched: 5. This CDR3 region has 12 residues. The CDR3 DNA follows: TGCAGCGCGGGGGACAGGGTATATGGCTACACCTTC. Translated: CSAGDRVYGYTF.